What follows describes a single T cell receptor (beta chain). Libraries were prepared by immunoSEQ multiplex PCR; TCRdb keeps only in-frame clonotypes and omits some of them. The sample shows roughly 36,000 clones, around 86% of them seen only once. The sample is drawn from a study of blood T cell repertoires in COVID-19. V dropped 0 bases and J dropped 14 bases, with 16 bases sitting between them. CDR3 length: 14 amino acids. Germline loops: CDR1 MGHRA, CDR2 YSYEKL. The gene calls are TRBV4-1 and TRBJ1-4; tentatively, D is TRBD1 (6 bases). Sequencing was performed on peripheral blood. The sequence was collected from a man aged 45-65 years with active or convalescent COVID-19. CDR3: CASSQDLGAYRLFF. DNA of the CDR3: TGCGCCAGCAGCCAAGATTTGGGGGCCTACCGGCTGTTTTTT.